The 12 T cell receptor beta chains below were found in one sample sequenced in a study of CD8+ T cells in alopecia areata. Following extraction, RNA underwent reverse transcription to cDNA, which served as the sequencing template. Assay used: immunoSEQ multiplex PCR; TCRdb lists only in-frame clones, some missing. The sample contains 180,000 or so clones, 58% of which appear only once. Specified treatment: oral pan-JAK inhibitor, 5-10 mg twice daily. The input for sequencing was CD4+ T cells sorted from blood, taken at approximately week 61, from a patient treated with tofacitinib. The source is a human donor with alopecia areata.

This chain uses TRBV4-1 with TRBJ1-3; TRBD1 might be the D (6 bases). V gave up 3 bases and J gave up 4 bases, with 16 bases separating them. Germline V gene sequence: CDR1 MGHRA, CDR2 YSYEKL. The CDR3 is 16 residues long. This CDR3 is CASSHGQRASGNTIYF. CDR3 coding DNA: TGCGCCAGCAGCCACGGACAGCGGGCTTCCGGAAACACCATATATTTT.

The V call is TRBV2, the J call TRBJ1-1, with TRBD1 as a possible D gene (5 bases). Germline V gene sequence: CDR1 SNHLY, CDR2 FYNNEI. The CDR3 runs to 12 residues. The germline V and J ends were trimmed by 6 bases and 7 bases, with 12 bases remaining between them. CDR3 coding DNA: TGTGCCAGCAGCGAGTGGGGGTATGAAGCTTTCTTT. The encoded protein is CASSEWGYEAFF.

For the CDR3, the DNA is TGCGCCAGCAGCTTGGTAAACACCGGGGAGCTGTTTTTT. It specifies CASSLVNTGELFF. V usage is TRBV5-1 and J usage is TRBJ2-2, with D unresolved. Germline V gene lookup returns CDR1 SGHRS and CDR2 YFSETQ. V lost 0 bases and J 2 bases, leaving 2 bases between the germline ends. The CDR3 is 13 residues long.

The chain is built from TRBV4-1 and TRBJ2-5; D perhaps matches TRBD2 (5 bases). Germline V gene data show CDR1 as MGHRA and CDR2 as YSYEKL. V was shortened by 3 bases and J by 3 bases, with 11 bases between the two germline ends. The length of the CDR3 is 14 residues. CDR3 sequence: CASSHGLTEETQYF. The CDR3 DNA follows: TGCGCCAGCAGCCATGGACTTACAGAAGAGACCCAGTACTTC.

There are a few counts of this clone. The sample contains more than one DNA sequence encoding this CDR3. V is TRBV15 and J is TRBJ1-1; 8 positions match TRBD1. CDR3 length: 15 amino acids. CDR1 LNHNV and CDR2 YYDKDF come from the germline V gene (reference sequence). Losses at the gene ends were 3 bases for V and 0 bases for J; bases not matched to a gene: 3. The CDR3 DNA follows: TGTGCCACCAGCAGCAGACAGGGGCTGAACACTGAAGCTTTCTTT. Translation: CATSSRQGLNTEAFF.

There are a few counts of this clone. The V gene is TRBV25-1, the J gene TRBJ2-7; no firm D call. The CDR3 has 13 residues. V was trimmed by 3 bases and J by 2 bases, leaving 8 bases between them. In germline, CDR1 is MGHDK, CDR2 SYGVNS. CDR3 protein: CASSDGSTYEQYF. CDR3 bases: TGTGCCAGCAGTGATGGCTCCACCTACGAGCAGTACTTC.

The rearrangement joins TRBV25-1 to TRBJ2-3, with unresolved D. Germline loops: CDR1 MGHDK, CDR2 SYGVNS. V was cut by 1 base and J by 2 bases, with 1 base left in between. CDR3 size: 12 residues. CDR3 region: CASSEFTDTQYF. CDR3 bases: TGTGCCAGCAGTGAATTCACAGATACGCAGTATTTT.

V and J are TRBV4-1 and TRBJ2-5, with 9 bases that match TRBD2. CDR1 is MGHRA and CDR2 is YSYEKL in the germline V gene. The CDR3 is 16 amino acids. The J segment lost 5 bases and the V segment lost 0 bases, leaving 7 bases of the junction unmatched. The CDR3 loop is CASSQDRGLASETQYF. CDR3 DNA sequence: TGCGCCAGCAGCCAAGATAGGGGACTAGCTTCCGAGACCCAGTACTTC.

This clone was seen only a few times. The rearrangement joins TRBV9 to TRBJ2-2; 8 bases match TRBD1. Per the germline V gene, CDR1 is SGDLS and CDR2 is YYNGEE. Germline trimming cut 5 bases from V and 6 bases from J; bases unmatched to any gene: 6. This CDR3 has 14 residues. The CDR3 region has the DNA TGTGCCAGCAGGGCCGGACAGGGTGCCGGGGAGCTGTTTTTT. This codes for CASRAGQGAGELFF.

The chain is built from TRBV29-1 and TRBJ2-2; weak D call: TRBD1 (5 bases). Trimming stripped 7 bases from V and 3 bases from J, with 12 bases between. This CDR3 has 13 amino acids. Looked up from germline, CDR1 is SQVTM and CDR2 is ANQGSEA. The DNA of the CDR3 is TGCAGCGGCGTCGACAGTTACACCGGGGAGCTGTTTTTT. As protein: CSGVDSYTGELFF.

The rearrangement uses TRBV5-1 and TRBJ2-3; no definite D call. The CDR3 is 17 amino acids. Trimming took off 0 bases at V and 2 bases at J, with 16 bases between the two ends. CDR1 SGHRS and CDR2 YFSETQ come from the germline V gene. The CDR3 is CASSLAGFSALTDTQYF. The CDR3 DNA sequence: TGCGCCAGCAGCTTGGCCGGTTTCTCGGCCCTCACAGATACGCAGTATTTT. Filled out from reference TRBV5-1 and TRBJ2-3, the complete variable domain reads KAGVTQTPRYLIKTRGQQVTLSCSPISGHRSVSWYQQTPGQGLQFLFEYFSETQRNKGNFPGRFSGRQFSNSRSEMNVSTLELGDSALYLCASSLAGFSALTDTQYFGPGTRLTVL.

The chain has TRBV29-1 and TRBJ2-5, with a possible D match to TRBD1 (6 bases). The CDR3 runs to 12 residues. CDR1 is SQVTM and CDR2 is ANQGSEA in the germline V gene. Trimming removed 4 bases at V and 3 bases at J, with 9 bases between. DNA of the CDR3: TGCAGCGTTGGCGAGGGGGAAGAGACCCAGTACTTC. This translates into CSVGEGEETQYF.